The 10 T cell receptor beta chains below come from one sample, sequenced in a study of Tregs in tolerant kidney transplant recipients. Some clones are missing from TCRdb's copy, which holds only in-frame ones; the method was immunoSEQ multiplex PCR. The profile shows about 110,000 clones, 90% of them singletons. Sequencing used CD4+ T cells from blood, obtained before the transplant. The receptors stem from a human donor who received a combined kidney and bone marrow transplant.

This clone was recorded only once. V gene TRBV5-4 combines with J gene TRBJ1-1; no definite D call. This CDR3 spans 13 amino acids. Trimming took 1 base from V and 7 from J, leaving 11 bases between them. CDR1 is SGHNT, CDR2 YYREEE, per germline (reference sequence). The CDR3 here is CASSLTETDEAFF. The CDR3 bases are TGTGCCAGCAGCTTGACAGAGACCGATGAAGCTTTCTTT. The whole variable domain, remainder taken from reference TRBV5-4 and TRBJ1-1, is ETGVTQSPTHLIKTRGQQVTLRCSSQSGHNTVSWYQQALGQGPQFIFQYYREEENGRGNFPPRFSGLQFPNYSSELNVNALELDDSALYLCASSLTETDEAFFGQGTRLTVV.

The J gene is TRBJ2-7, the V gene TRBV5-1; 7 bases match TRBD1. V was pared by 0 bases and J by 0 bases, with 3 bases of the junction left unmatched. The CDR3 runs to 15 residues. Germline V gene lookup returns CDR1 SGHRS and CDR2 YFSETQ. Here the CDR3 DNA reads TGCGCCAGCAGCTTGGGACAGGGTAGCTCCTACGAGCAGTACTTC. Its translation: CASSLGQGSSYEQYF.

The V and J genes are TRBV27 and TRBJ1-2; 8 bases are shared with TRBD1. The CDR3 is 15 amino acids. From germline, CDR1 is MNHEY and CDR2 SMNVEV (reference sequence). Losses at the gene ends were 5 bases for V and 4 bases for J; bases not matched to a gene: 9. The CDR3 loop is CASSPTGTGAYGYTF. Written as DNA, the CDR3 is TGTGCCAGCAGTCCAACCGGGACAGGTGCCTATGGCTACACCTTC.

This clone was observed once. The V and J genes are TRBV5-1 and TRBJ2-5; D may be TRBD2 (5 bases). V lost 4 bases, J lost 5 bases, and 15 bases lay in between. This CDR3 is 14 amino acids long. Looked up from germline, CDR1 is SGHRS and CDR2 is YFSETQ. The CDR3 nucleotides read TGCGCCAGCAGCCCGGGTCTCTCGGGGGAGACCCAGTACTTC. Translating it yields CASSPGLSGETQYF.

The V and J genes are TRBV4-1 and TRBJ1-2; the match to TRBD1 covers 9 bases. This CDR3 comprises 15 residues. Germline CDR1 reads MGHRA; CDR2 reads YSYEKL. Losses at the gene ends were 1 base for V and 7 bases for J; bases not matched to a gene: 7. The CDR3 sequence: CASSQVPGQGAGYTF. In DNA, the CDR3 is TGCGCCAGCAGCCAAGTCCCGGGACAGGGTGCTGGCTACACCTTC.

This chain links TRBV25-1 with TRBJ2-1, with 10 nucleotides matching TRBD2. Per germline, CDR1 MGHDK and CDR2 SYGVNS. After removal of 5 bases from V and 5 bases from J, the junction contained 6 bases not matched to a gene. This CDR3 spans 15 amino acids. CDR3 loop: CASSIAGGVHNEQFF. The DNA of the CDR3 is TGTGCCAGCAGTATAGCGGGAGGCGTCCACAATGAGCAGTTCTTC.

The gene calls are TRBV30 and TRBJ1-4; the match to TRBD1 covers 8 bases. CDR1 and CDR2 from the germline V gene are GTSNPN and SVGIG (reference sequence). CDR3 length equals 16 residues. V lost 2 bases and J lost 4; bases outside the gene matches: 9. This CDR3 reads CAWSQGQALRNEKLFF. In DNA, the CDR3 is TGTGCCTGGAGTCAGGGACAGGCGTTGCGTAATGAAAAACTGTTTTTT.

The chain has TRBV6-6 and TRBJ2-7; no firm D call. V lost 2 bases to trimming and J lost 3 bases, with 8 bases between them. The germline V gene encodes CDR1 MNHNY and CDR2 SVGAGI (reference sequence). The CDR3 runs 13 residues. Written as DNA, the CDR3 is TGTGCCAGCAGTTACGGGCAGAGCTACGAGCAGTACTTC. This codes for CASSYGQSYEQYF.

This chain uses TRBV11-2 with TRBJ2-7; 8 bases are shared with TRBD2. Germline V CDR1 and CDR2: SGHAT, FQNNGV. This CDR3 has 17 residues. V shed 5 bases, J shed 4 bases, and the junction held 16 bases outside the gene matches. The CDR3 nucleotides read TGTGCCAGCAGCAACCCACAGCTAAGCGGGGGAGGATACGAGCAGTACTTC. Translating it yields CASSNPQLSGGGYEQYF.

The chain uses TRBV7-2 and TRBJ1-2, with D unclear. The V end was cut by 1 base, the J end by 1 base, with 10 bases between. Germline V gene data show CDR1 as SGHTA and CDR2 as FQGNSA. The CDR3 runs to 15 residues. The CDR3 DNA reads TGTGCCAGCAGCTTAGTTCCTTTCCTTAACTATGGCTACACCTTC. It codes for CASSLVPFLNYGYTF.